One and the same sample provided the 20 T cell receptor beta chains below, sequenced in a study of STAT5B mutations in CD4+ large granular lymphocyte leukemia. Clones were sequenced by immunoSEQ multiplex PCR, and TCRdb holds only the in-frame ones, with some missing. The sample contains just over 40,000 clones, around 84% of which appear only once. Sequencing input: CD4+ T cells from blood buffy coats. The receptor source for this set is a human donor in good health.

This sequence joins TRBV6-6 and TRBJ2-5; D unclear. TRBJ2-7 matches the DNA end more closely, so the J call is doubtful. The CDR3 has 12 residues. The V gene's germline CDR1 is MNHNY and CDR2 SVGAGI (reference sequence). The CDR3 DNA is TGTGCCAGCAGTTACAGGACCTACGAGCAGTACTTC. Its protein is CASSYRTYEQYF.

This chain connects TRBV23-1 to TRBJ2-2; possibly TRBD1 for D (5 bases). Being an ORF, TRBV23-1 has a function that is uncertain. CDR3 length equals 16 residues. The V gene lost 4 bases and the J gene lost 2 bases, with 14 bases spanning the gap. The CDR3 spells CASSRYGQGNTGELFF. The CDR3, as DNA: TGCGCCAGCAGTCGATACGGGCAGGGTAACACCGGGGAGCTGTTTTTT.

The chain carries TRBV6-6 and TRBJ1-3; D unclear. Germline CDR1 MNHNY, CDR2 SVGAGI (reference sequence). The CDR3 is 15 residues long. Trimming took off 0 bases at V and 4 bases at J, with 10 bases between the two ends. The CDR3 nucleotides are TGTGCCAGCAGTTACTCGATTTTGGGGGGAAACACCATATATTTT. It codes for CASSYSILGGNTIYF.

The gene calls are TRBV29-1 and TRBJ2-1; unclear D gene. The CDR3 totals 14 residues. Germline CDR1 is SQVTM and CDR2 is ANQGSEA. V lost 3 bases to trimming and J lost 3 bases, with 12 bases between them. Written as DNA, the CDR3 is TGCAGCGTTGATCTCTCCAGCTTCTACAATGAGCAGTTCTTC. Amino acids: CSVDLSSFYNEQFF.

The rearrangement joins TRBV27 to TRBJ2-2; D may correspond to TRBD1 or TRBD2 (5 bases each). The CDR3 sequence is 15 residues long. The germline V gene encodes CDR1 MNHEY and CDR2 SMNVEV (reference sequence). Trimming removed 3 bases at V and 5 bases at J, with 13 bases between. This CDR3 is CASSLLGRVTGELFF. The CDR3 nucleotides are TGTGCCAGCAGTTTGTTGGGGCGGGTGACCGGGGAGCTGTTTTTT.

V is TRBV28 and J is TRBJ1-2; D is perhaps TRBD1 (5 bases). The CDR3 sequence is 16 residues long. Germline CDR1 reads MDHEN; CDR2 reads SYDVKM. V was cut by 2 bases and J by 0 bases, with 13 bases left in between. This CDR3 is CASSLLEGRSNYGYTF. The CDR3 bases are TGTGCCAGCAGTTTACTCGAGGGGAGGTCTAACTATGGCTACACCTTC.

The DNA of the CDR3 is TGTGCTAGTGGTTTGGTACCGGGACTAGCTTTAAGGGAGCAGTTCTTC. It specifies CASGLVPGLALREQFF. The chain joins TRBV12-5 to TRBJ2-1; 9 bases agree with TRBD2. This CDR3 region has 16 residues. The germline CDR1 and CDR2 sequences are LGHNT and FRNRAP. V dropped 0 bases and J dropped 10; count of bases not matched to a gene: 10.

The gene calls are TRBV27 and TRBJ1-2; D gene ambiguous. CDR3 length equals 19 residues. The germline V gene has CDR1 MNHEY and CDR2 SMNVEV (reference sequence). V gave up 1 base and J gave up 1 base, with 22 bases separating them. The CDR3 nucleotides read TGTGCCAGCAGTTTATATAAGGGTAATGGAGAAAGATTTAACTATGGCTACACCTTC. Translated, it gives CASSLYKGNGERFNYGYTF.

This clone was picked up a small number of times. The chain joins TRBV11-3 to TRBJ1-4, with D hard to call. The CDR3 has 17 residues. Trimming pared 5 bases from V and 2 bases from J, leaving 18 bases between. In germline, CDR1 is SGHNT, CDR2 YENEEA. In nucleotides, the CDR3 is TGTGCCAGCAGCGGACCCCGTTGTAGGTTTACTAATGAAAAACTGTTTTTT. Encoded protein: CASSGPRCRFTNEKLFF. The variable domain in full, completed from reference TRBV11-3 and TRBJ1-4, reads EAGVVQSPRYKIIEKKQPVAFWCNPISGHNTLYWYLQNLGQGPELLIRYENEEAVDDSQLPKDRFSAERLKGVDSTLKIQPAELGDSAVYLCASSGPRCRFTNEKLFFGSGTQLSVL.

This clone was counted once. The germline gene is not matched at one end of the junction; a read error may be the cause. The chain joins TRBV7-8 to TRBJ2-3; tentative D call: TRBD1 (5 bases). Looked up from germline, CDR1 is SGHVS and CDR2 is FQNEAQ. This CDR3 is 13 amino acids long. CDR3: CASTLGGTDTQYF. The CDR3 DNA reads TGTGCCAGCACCTTAGGGGGCACAGATACGCAGTATTTT. Supplemented by reference TRBV7-8 and TRBJ2-3, the full variable domain reads GAGVSQSPRYKVAKRGQDVALRCDPISGHVSLFWYQQALGQGPEFLTYFQNEAQLDKSGLPSDRFFAERPEGSVSTLKIQRTQQEDSAVYLCASTLGGTDTQYFGPGTRLTVL.

The V gene is TRBV5-6, the J gene TRBJ2-1, with D maybe TRBD1 (5 bases). Germline CDR1 SGHDT, CDR2 YYEEEE. This CDR3 spans 13 amino acids. As DNA, the CDR3 is TGTTCATCTAAGGGGAACTCCTACAATGAGCAGTTCTTC. Translated, it gives CSSKGNSYNEQFF.

This sequence joins TRBV7-9 and TRBJ1-4; D remains ambiguous. V lost 2 bases and J lost 10, with 11 bases in between. There are 13 residues in the CDR3. The V gene's germline CDR1 is SEHNR and CDR2 FQNEAQ (reference sequence). CDR3 loop: CASSLSALGKLFF. In nucleotides, the CDR3 is TGTGCCAGCAGCTTATCGGCGCTGGGAAAACTGTTTTTT.

The rearrangement joins TRBV7-2 to TRBJ2-4, with TRBD2 matching 7 bases. Per germline, CDR1 SGHTA and CDR2 FQGNSA. Unmatched junction bases numbered 8, after V lost 1 base and J lost 5 bases. This CDR3 spans 16 amino acids. In nucleotides, the CDR3 is TGTGCCAGCAGCTTAGTCACGGGAGGCCCTCAAAACATTCAGTACTTC. Its protein is CASSLVTGGPQNIQYF.

The V and J genes are TRBV7-6 and TRBJ2-1, with a possible D match to TRBD1 (5 bases). V was pared by 5 bases and J by 0 bases, with 14 bases between. Germline-derived CDR1 and CDR2 are SGHVS and FNYEAQ. This CDR3 comprises 16 residues. The CDR3 loop is CASSPDQGSSYNEQFF. The CDR3 nucleotides read TGTGCCAGCAGCCCCGACCAGGGTTCCTCCTACAATGAGCAGTTCTTC.

Only a few counts were recorded for this clone. The CDR3 coding sequence is TGTGCCAGCAGTTCACCCGGAGGGCCAAACGAGCAGTACTTC. Translated: CASSSPGGPNEQYF. The V call is TRBV28, the J call TRBJ2-7, with a tentative D call TRBD2 (6 bases). V was shortened by 4 bases and J by 5 bases, with 15 bases between the two germline ends. Germline V lookup: CDR1 MDHEN, CDR2 SYDVKM. The CDR3 runs to 14 residues.

This clone was observed a few times. The rearrangement joins TRBV18 to TRBJ2-3; TRBD2 is a possible D gene (5 bases). In germline, CDR1 is KGHSH, CDR2 LQKENI. This CDR3 is 16 amino acids long. V lost 1 base, J lost 3 bases, and 14 bases lay in between. CDR3 DNA: TGTGCCAGCTCACCACGTCAAAAGCGGAGGACAGATACGCAGTATTTT. Its translation is CASSPRQKRRTDTQYF.

The chain couples TRBV5-6 to TRBJ1-1; D gene ambiguous. The V end lost 4 bases, the J end lost 4 bases, and 20 bases lay between the germline ends. CDR1 and CDR2 (germline): SGHDT, YYEEEE. The CDR3 runs 16 residues. The CDR3: CASSLRDVYPGTEAFF. CDR3 DNA: TGTGCCAGCAGCCTCCGGGATGTGTACCCAGGCACTGAAGCTTTCTTT.

The chain links TRBV6-5 to TRBJ2-5, with D perhaps TRBD2 (6 bases). The CDR3 loop spans 11 amino acids. V lost 6 bases, J lost 5 bases, and 7 bases lay in between. CDR1 MNHEY and CDR2 SVGAGI come from the germline V gene. CDR3 loop: CASSRGETQYF. CDR3 bases: TGTGCCAGCAGCCGGGGGGAGACCCAGTACTTC.

This clone was observed a few times. V and J are TRBV29-1 and TRBJ1-1; 7 bases match TRBD1. V lost 4 bases, J lost 3 bases, and 2 bases stayed unmatched. The V gene's germline CDR1 is SQVTM and CDR2 ANQGSEA. This CDR3 is 12 amino acids long. The CDR3 region has the DNA TGCAGCGTTGGACAGGGAGACACTGAAGCTTTCTTT. Residues: CSVGQGDTEAFF.

The V gene is TRBV19, the J gene TRBJ1-5; D is possibly TRBD1 (5 bases). This CDR3 is 16 amino acids long. Germline V CDR1 and CDR2: LNHDA, SQIVND (reference sequence). V lost 5 bases and J 1 base, leaving 15 bases between the germline ends. CDR3 sequence (DNA): TGTGCCAGTAGTGCCCACGGGACGATGAGCAATCAGCCCCAGCATTTT. Protein product: CASSAHGTMSNQPQHF.